These T cell receptor beta chains were read from a single sample in a study of CD8+ T cells in alopecia areata. TCRdb keeps only in-frame clones here, not all; method: immunoSEQ multiplex PCR. The profile shows 140,000 to 150,000 clones, around half of them singletons. This specimen was CD8+ T cells sorted from blood, taken at week 4, from a patient treated with tofacitinib. These TCRs come from a human donor with alopecia areata. The CDR3 runs from the conserved cysteine through the conserved F or W. The order of the fields is J gene, V gene, clone size, D gene, CDR3 protein, CDR3 DNA. The D gene is left open where the match is weak. The size entry is marked missing in some rows and otherwise reads once, few, many or a size class.

>TRBJ2-1|TRBV6-5|.|.
CASRSGRTNYNEQFF
TGTGCCAGCCGTAGCGGCCGTACAAACTACAATGAGCAGTTCTTC
>TRBJ1-2|TRBV13|.|.
CASSARDTAPYYGYTF
TGTGCCAGCAGCGCACGGGACACCGCGCCTTACTATGGCTACACCTTC
>TRBJ2-5|TRBV16|few|TRBD1
CASASTGGRETQYF
TGTGCCAGCGCATCCACAGGGGGTAGAGAGACCCAGTACTTC
>TRBJ1-1|TRBV20-1|once|.
CSASQNTEAFF
TGCAGTGCTAGCCAGAACACTGAAGCTTTCTTT
>TRBJ2-1|TRBV6-5|.|.
CASSSENEQFF
TGTGCCAGCAGCTCAGAGAATGAGCAGTTCTTC
>TRBJ2-3|TRBV28|.|.
CASSASRFTDTQYF
TGTGCCAGCAGCGCTTCGCGGTTCACAGATACGCAGTATTTT
>TRBJ2-1|TRBV12-1|few|.
CASSPGKAGPRSYNEQFF
TGTGCCAGCAGCCCTGGGAAAGCGGGACCACGCTCCTACAATGAGCAGTTCTTC
>TRBJ2-7|TRBV19|.|.
CASSISGFSYEQYF
TGTGCCAGTAGTATTTCCGGATTCTCCTACGAGCAGTACTTC
>TRBJ2-1|TRBV29-1|.|.
CSVVGTDFEQFF
TGCAGCGTTGTTGGTACGGATTTTGAGCAGTTCTTC
>TRBJ2-2|TRBV7-4|few|.
CASSFSWGPYTGELFF
TGTGCCAGCAGCTTTAGTTGGGGTCCGTACACCGGGGAGCTGTTTTTT
>TRBJ2-7|TRBV6-5|.|.
CASSYGGTEVSYEQYF
TGTGCCAGCAGTTACGGGGGGACGGAGGTCTCCTACGAGCAGTACTTC
>TRBJ2-7|TRBV4-1|.|.
CASSQPGARGRDEQYF
TGCGCCAGCAGCCAACCTGGGGCCAGGGGACGGGACGAGCAGTACTTC
>TRBJ2-5|TRBV5-6|.|.
CASSFDETQYF
TGTGCCAGCAGCTTCGACGAGACCCAGTACTTC
>TRBJ2-1|TRBV27|.|.
CASSLTRGDSYNEQFF
TGTGCCAGCAGTCTCACCCGTGGGGACTCCTACAATGAGCAGTTCTTC
>TRBJ1-3|TRBV25-1|.|.
CASSESPNSGNTIYF
TGTGCCAGCAGTGAATCACCCAACTCTGGAAACACCATATATTTT
>TRBJ2-5|TRBV30|.|.
CAWSVFRLLQETQYF
TGTGCCTGGAGTGTCTTTCGACTCTTACAAGAGACCCAGTACTTC
>TRBJ2-3|TRBV13|.|.
CASSLDGDTQYF
TGTGCCAGCAGCCTCGACGGGGATACGCAGTATTTT
>TRBJ1-5|TRBV2|few|.
CASSSVKGNQPQHF
TGTGCCAGCAGTTCCGTAAAGGGCAATCAGCCCCAGCATTTT
>TRBJ2-1|TRBV18|few|.
CASSPKGLNEQFF
TGTGCCAGCTCACCGAAGGGTTTGAATGAGCAGTTCTTC
>TRBJ1-1|TRBV7-8|.|.
CASSLMGNTEAFF
TGTGCCAGCAGCTTAATGGGGAACACTGAAGCTTTCTTT
>TRBJ2-5|TRBV19|few|.
CASSLRDEEETQYF
TGTGCCAGTAGTCTCCGGGATGAAGAAGAGACCCAGTACTTC
>TRBJ2-1|TRBV11-1|.|TRBD2
CASSLAAGGPLYEQFF
TGTGCCAGCAGCTTAGCAGCGGGGGGGCCCTTATATGAGCAGTTCTTC
>TRBJ2-5|TRBV6-5|.|TRBD2
CASSYREGRKTQYF
TGTGCCAGCAGTTACCGGGAGGGGAGGAAGACCCAGTACTTC
>TRBJ2-7|TRBV15|.|.
CATSQSGDEQYF
TGTGCCACCAGTCAATCCGGGGACGAGCAGTACTTC
>TRBJ1-5|TRBV27|.|.
CASSVTRGGNQPQHF
TGTGCCAGCAGTGTGACCCGGGGAGGGAATCAGCCCCAGCATTTT
>TRBJ2-7|TRBV27|.|.
CASSLSDASYEQYF
TGTGCCAGCAGTTTATCCGACGCCTCCTACGAGCAGTACTTC
>TRBJ2-2|TRBV11-2|.|.
CASSWSVVHIWTGELFF
TGTGCCAGCAGTTGGAGTGTGGTTCATATATGGACCGGGGAGCTGTTTTTT
>TRBJ2-2|TRBV4-1|few|.
CASSQENAGPGTGELFF
TGCGCCAGCAGCCAAGAGAATGCGGGTCCGGGTACCGGGGAGCTGTTTTTT